This TCR beta chain appears in the sequencing data of a study of cytomegalovirus exposure and HLA in healthy donors. Amplification used 60 Vbeta primers and 13 Jbeta primers. Sequenced by immunoSEQ multiplex PCR; TCRdb stores in-frame clones only, minus some. This repertoire shows tens of thousands of clones, 86% found once; its top ten account for about 8.6%. Germline assignment: CDR1 MDHEN and CDR2 SYDVKM. This CDR3 has 13 amino acids. After removal of 5 bases from V and 14 bases from J, the junction contained 9 bases not matched to a gene. The sequenced sample consisted of PBMCs. The chain recombines TRBV28 with TRBJ1-4; TRBD1 matches 9 bases. The clonotype comes from a man aged 25 to 40 in good health and CMV-seropositive. CDR3 sequence reads: CASSPGQGGWLFF. As DNA, the CDR3 is TGTGCCAGCAGTCCGGGACAGGGAGGTTGGCTGTTTTTT.